This T cell receptor beta chain emerged from a study of blood T cells in healthy people across ages. Across the study: Researchers report that template switching captured about one barcoded beta molecule per two T cells.

Using a J-beta primer mix together with a sample-barcoded 5' primer, a second PCR was run for roughly 6 to 12 cycles. Template switching added a 12-random-nucleotide identifier to every cDNA molecule. Sequencing yielded, for each sample, at least 2.5 million paired-end reads carrying CDR3. One entry per CDR3 protein results from TCRdb running MiXCR on the 5' RACE reads. The profile shows about 640,000 distinct CDR3 sequences, around three fifths of them singletons. Germline CDR1 SEHNR, CDR2 FQNEAQ (reference sequence). Trimming pared 0 bases from V and 3 bases from J, leaving 11 bases between. This CDR3 contains 16 residues.

The receptor's source is a man aged 55-75 years in good health. Sequencing used blood. The chain employs TRBV7-9 and TRBJ2-2; D call uncertain. The CDR3 region has the DNA TGTGCCAGCAGCTTAGCGACATACGGAGACACCGGGGAGCTGTTTTTT. It is translated as CASSLATYGDTGELFF.